The 21 T cell receptor beta chains below come from one sample, sequenced in a study of blood T cell repertoires in COVID-19. Repertoires were generated with immunoSEQ multiplex PCR, while TCRdb's copy carries only in-frame clones and drops some. The repertoire holds over 100,000 clones, with more than 75% as singletons. Sequencing was performed on peripheral blood. These receptors all come from a woman aged 70-85 years with COVID-19, enrolled during active disease.

The chain is built from TRBV3-1 (or the pseudogene TRBV3-2) and TRBJ2-5; maybe TRBD2 (5 bases). Germline assignment: CDR1 LGHDT and CDR2 YNNKEL (reference sequence). The CDR3 length is 13 residues. V lost 3 bases, J lost 1 base, and 6 bases lay in between. CDR3 in DNA: TGTGCCAGCAGCCAGCGGGCCCAAGAGACCCAGTACTTC. Its protein is CASSQRAQETQYF.

In its sample, this clone was seen once. The chain has TRBV15 and TRBJ1-6; 8 nucleotides agree with TRBD1. The CDR3 is made up of 14 amino acids. The junction had 2 bases not matched to a gene; V was cut back by 5 bases and J by 5 bases. CDR1 is LNHNV and CDR2 is YYDKDF in the germline V gene (reference sequence). Written as DNA, the CDR3 is TGTGCCACCAGCGCGGACAGGGATAATTCACCCCTCCACTTT. It encodes CATSADRDNSPLHF.

V usage is TRBV5-4 and J usage is TRBJ2-4, with TRBD1 as a possible D gene (6 bases). CDR3 length equals 15 residues. Trimming shortened V by 3 bases and J by 0 bases, and 10 bases separated the two germline ends. Germline CDR1 and CDR2: SGHNT and YYREEE (reference sequence). The CDR3 coding sequence is TGTGCCAGCAGCTATGGGACATTAGCCAAAAACATTCAGTACTTC. It is translated as CASSYGTLAKNIQYF. The complete variable domain, with remaining parts taken from reference TRBV5-4 and TRBJ2-4, reads ETGVTQSPTHLIKTRGQQVTLRCSSQSGHNTVSWYQQALGQGPQFIFQYYREEENGRGNFPPRFSGLQFPNYSSELNVNALELDDSALYLCASSYGTLAKNIQYFGAGTRLSVL.

V usage is TRBV2 and J usage is TRBJ2-3; the match to TRBD2 covers 9 bases. The CDR3 loop spans 16 amino acids. Germline CDR1 SNHLY, CDR2 FYNNEI. J lost 0 bases, V lost 2 bases, and 3 bases had no gene match. This CDR3 is CASSERTSASTDTQYF. For the CDR3, the DNA is TGTGCCAGCAGTGAAAGGACTAGCGCTAGCACAGATACGCAGTATTTT.

The chain joins TRBV3-1 (or the pseudogene TRBV3-2) to TRBJ2-2; TRBD1 is a possible D gene (6 bases). The CDR3 sequence is 16 residues long. Germline V lookup: CDR1 LGHDT, CDR2 YNNKEL (reference sequence). V lost 3 bases and J lost 4, with 15 bases in between. Written as DNA, the CDR3 is TGTGCCAGCAGCCACGACCTACAGGGTGGCACCGGGGAGCTGTTTTTT. This codes for CASSHDLQGGTGELFF.

The chain couples TRBV7-9 to TRBJ2-1; tentative D call: TRBD2 (6 bases). CDR3 size: 16 residues. Between the trimmed V and J ends, which lost 5 bases and 15 bases, there was a span of 29 bases. Germline V gene sequence: CDR1 SEHNR, CDR2 FQNEAQ (reference sequence). CDR3 in DNA: TGTGCCAGCAGCCCGGAGAGTTCAGGGAGGCGTTTTGAGTTGTTCTTC. As protein: CASSPESSGRRFELFF.

The V and J genes are TRBV9 and TRBJ2-1, with 11 positions matching TRBD2. Germline loops: CDR1 SGDLS, CDR2 YYNGEE. V was clipped by 0 bases and J by 9 bases; unmatched bases: 8. There are 16 residues in the CDR3. The CDR3 nucleotides read TGTGCCAGCAGCGTAGCGGCTAGCGGGGGGCGGAGTGAGCAGTTCTTC. This codes for CASSVAASGGRSEQFF.

This sequence joins TRBV10-2 and TRBJ1-6, with D possibly matching TRBD1 (5 bases). This CDR3 is built from 17 residues. Trimming stripped 3 bases from V and 9 bases from J, with 21 bases between. Germline loops: CDR1 WSHSY, CDR2 SAAADI. Written as DNA, the CDR3 is TGCGCCAGCAGTGATGAATCGTCCGGCTGGAGGGGTTCACCCCTCCACTTT. This gives the protein CASSDESSGWRGSPLHF.

The V call is TRBV6-5, the J call TRBJ1-2, with TRBD1 as a possible D gene (6 bases). The CDR3 is 15 amino acids. CDR1 is MNHEY and CDR2 is SVGAGI in the germline V gene. The ends were cut back, 5 bases at V and 4 bases at J, with 17 bases in the middle. The CDR3 DNA follows: TGTGCCAGCAGTCCATATAGGGGGGGAATCTATGGCTACACCTTC. Its translation is CASSPYRGGIYGYTF.

This clone showed up just once. The chain couples TRBV3-1 (or the pseudogene TRBV3-2) to TRBJ1-1; weak D call: TRBD1 (5 bases). V lost 5 bases and J lost 5, with 21 bases in between. CDR1 and CDR2 (germline): LGHDT, YNNKEL (reference sequence). The CDR3 length is 16 residues. CDR3: CASSSLGGVFGTEAFF. The CDR3, as DNA: TGTGCCAGCAGCTCCCTCGGGGGGGTCTTCGGTACTGAAGCTTTCTTT.

CDR3 residues: CASRENYNQPQHF. CDR3 nucleotide sequence: TGTGCCAGCAGAGAGAATTACAATCAGCCCCAGCATTTT. The chain joins TRBV6-5 to TRBJ1-5, with D uncertain. This CDR3 has 13 amino acids. Trimming shortened V by 6 bases and J by 3 bases, and 9 bases separated the two germline ends. Germline-derived CDR1 and CDR2 are MNHEY and SVGAGI.

The genes are TRBV4-1 and TRBJ2-2; D ambiguous. This CDR3 has 15 amino acids. Germline values: CDR1 MGHRA, CDR2 YSYEKL. The V end lost 0 bases, the J end lost 3 bases, and 8 bases lay between the germline ends. This chain's CDR3 is CASSQEAADTGELFF. The CDR3, as DNA: TGCGCCAGCAGCCAAGAGGCGGCCGACACCGGGGAGCTGTTTTTT.

The chain uses TRBV5-6 and TRBJ1-6; a weak D match, TRBD1 (5 bases). V dropped 4 bases and J dropped 3 bases, with 14 bases sitting between them. The CDR3 sequence is 16 residues long. Looked up from germline, CDR1 is SGHDT and CDR2 is YYEEEE. The CDR3 loop reads CASSPEGFNYNSPLHF. CDR3 bases: TGTGCCAGCAGCCCGGAGGGGTTCAACTATAATTCACCCCTCCACTTT.

The chain recombines TRBV10-2 with TRBJ1-1, with a possible D match to TRBD1 (6 bases). CDR1 and CDR2 (germline): WSHSY, SAAADI. With 6 bases removed from V and 6 bases from J, the gap between germline ends came to 11 bases. There are 12 residues in the CDR3. The CDR3 spells CASSLAGAEAFF. Written as DNA, the CDR3 is TGCGCCAGCAGCCTAGCAGGGGCTGAAGCTTTCTTT.

The chain carries TRBV6-5 and TRBJ2-3, with TRBD2 matching 10 bases. This CDR3 contains 16 residues. J gave up 5 bases and V 2 bases, and 7 bases lay outside the gene matches. Per germline, CDR1 MNHEY and CDR2 SVGAGI. CDR3 coding DNA: TGTGCCAGCAGTTACGGGAGCGGGGGGGAGAAAGATACGCAGTATTTT. Translated: CASSYGSGGEKDTQYF.

The V call is TRBV25-1, the J call TRBJ2-4, with D perhaps TRBD2 (6 bases). V lost 4 bases and J 8 bases, leaving 15 bases between the germline ends. This CDR3 is built from 14 residues. Per the germline V gene, CDR1 is MGHDK and CDR2 is SYGVNS. CDR3 sequence: CASSALGREDIQYF. CDR3 DNA sequence: TGTGCCAGCAGTGCCCTGGGAAGGGAGGACATTCAGTACTTC.

The chain employs TRBV11-3 and TRBJ2-1; 9 bases are shared with TRBD2. This CDR3 comprises 15 residues. The J segment lost 8 bases and the V segment lost 5 bases, leaving 10 bases of the junction unmatched. Germline assignment: CDR1 SGHNT and CDR2 YENEEA. Here the CDR3 DNA reads TGTGCCAGCAGCGAAGGGAAGCGGGGGGAGGATGAGCAGTTCTTC. This sequence encodes CASSEGKRGEDEQFF. The complete variable domain, with remaining parts taken from reference TRBV11-3 and TRBJ2-1, reads EAGVVQSPRYKIIEKKQPVAFWCNPISGHNTLYWYLQNLGQGPELLIRYENEEAVDDSQLPKDRFSAERLKGVDSTLKIQPAELGDSAVYLCASSEGKRGEDEQFFGPGTRLTVL.

The chain employs TRBV5-4 and TRBJ1-1; D might be TRBD1 (6 bases). Trimming took 4 bases from V and 3 from J, leaving 16 bases between them. Germline CDR1 is SGHNT and CDR2 is YYREEE (reference sequence). The CDR3 consists of 15 residues. CDR3 residues: CASSAHGRGDTEAFF. The DNA of the CDR3 is TGTGCCAGCAGCGCCCATGGCAGGGGAGACACTGAAGCTTTCTTT.

The chain is built from TRBV5-4 and TRBJ2-2; D is undetermined. Trimming removed 0 bases from V and 6 bases from J, with 21 bases in between. Germline CDR1 is SGHNT and CDR2 is YYREEE (reference sequence). This CDR3 has 18 residues. For the CDR3, the DNA is TGTGCCAGCAGCTTGGGTATTAAAACTATCCTTAACGCCGGGGAGCTGTTTTTT. Protein product: CASSLGIKTILNAGELFF.

This chain links TRBV9 with TRBJ2-1; 11 bases align to TRBD2. After removal of 7 bases from V and 6 bases from J, the junction contained 12 bases not matched to a gene. The CDR3 has 16 amino acids. Looked up from germline, CDR1 is SGDLS and CDR2 is YYNGEE. The CDR3 bases are TGTGCCAGCGTACTAGCGGGGGCCCTTGGTTCCAATGAGCAGTTCTTC. This gives the protein CASVLAGALGSNEQFF.

The chain carries TRBV19 and TRBJ1-5; no definite D call. V lost 6 bases, J lost 7 bases, and 16 bases lay in between. CDR3 length: 14 amino acids. Germline values: CDR1 LNHDA, CDR2 SQIVND (reference sequence). The CDR3 nucleotides read TGTGCCAGTAGCCGAAGGAGGGAAGAACAGCCCCAGCATTTT. The encoded protein is CASSRRREEQPQHF.